This passage covers 26 T cell receptor beta chains from one sample sequenced in a study of T cell responses to AZD1222 COVID-19 vaccine. Generated by immunoSEQ multiplex PCR, the TCRdb table keeps only in-frame clones and is missing some. Of about 97,000 clones in the sample, 84% were seen once. Source: peripheral blood, taken on day 0 of AZD1222 vaccination. The receptors shown here come from an adult in good health.

This clone turned up a few times. As DNA, the CDR3 is TGCGCCAGCAGCTTCAGAGGGGAGGCCTATGGCTACACCTTC. Its translation: CASSFRGEAYGYTF. The V gene is TRBV5-1, the J gene TRBJ1-2; TRBD1 might be the D (5 bases). In germline, CDR1 is SGHRS, CDR2 YFSETQ. The V end lost 2 bases, the J end lost 4 bases, and 12 bases lay between the germline ends. This CDR3 contains 14 residues.

The chain couples TRBV15 to TRBJ2-5; D gene ambiguous. V was trimmed by 0 bases and J by 2 bases, leaving 10 bases between them. The CDR3 extends over 15 amino acids. The germline CDR1 and CDR2 sequences are LNHNV and YYDKDF (reference sequence). Here the CDR3 reads CATSRDPGPQETQYF. CDR3 DNA sequence: TGTGCCACCAGCAGAGATCCGGGTCCTCAAGAGACCCAGTACTTC.

The CDR3 nucleotides are TGTGCCAGCACCCCAACCAGGCAGAACACTGAAGCTTTCTTT. This encodes CASTPTRQNTEAFF. This sequence joins TRBV7-2 and TRBJ1-1, with D unresolved. The ends were cut back, 7 bases at V and 1 base at J, with 13 bases in the middle. The CDR3 length is 14 residues. The germline V gene has CDR1 SGHTA and CDR2 FQGNSA.

The chain employs TRBV7-2 and TRBJ2-2, with 9 bases aligning to TRBD1. From germline, CDR1 is SGHTA and CDR2 FQGNSA. CDR3 length: 17 amino acids. Unmatched junction bases numbered 14, after V lost 5 bases and J lost 7 bases. CDR3: CASSQDPGQGIGGELFF. The CDR3 DNA follows: TGTGCCAGCAGCCAAGACCCGGGACAGGGTATCGGCGGGGAGCTGTTTTTT.

The J gene is TRBJ1-6, the V gene TRBV27; possible D gene TRBD1, 5 bases. This CDR3 is 14 amino acids long. V lost 4 bases to trimming and J lost 7 bases, with 11 bases between them. Germline-derived CDR1 and CDR2 are MNHEY and SMNVEV (reference sequence). The CDR3 bases are TGTGCCAGCAGTTGGACAAGCAGCAATTCACCCCTCCACTTT. It yields the protein CASSWTSSNSPLHF.

V and J are TRBV6-5 and TRBJ1-3; D not resolved. The CDR3 covers 13 residues. Trimming removed 8 bases at V and 1 base at J, with 9 bases between. CDR1 is MNHEY and CDR2 is SVGAGI in the germline V gene. CDR3: CASRRQSGNTIYF. In DNA form, the CDR3 reads TGTGCCAGCCGGAGACAATCTGGAAACACCATATATTTT.

The DNA for the CDR3 is TGTGCCAGCAGCGTAGGGGTAGCGGGGGGGCAGGAGACCCAGTACTTC. It specifies CASSVGVAGGQETQYF. J is TRBJ2-5 and V is TRBV9, with 11 bases fitting TRBD2. CDR3 length equals 16 residues. The V segment lost 0 bases and the J segment 5 bases; nucleotides outside the gene matches: 6. From germline, CDR1 is SGDLS and CDR2 YYNGEE.

The chain employs TRBV7-6 and TRBJ1-1, with D hard to call. With 4 bases removed from V and 5 bases from J, the gap between germline ends came to 14 bases. CDR1 and CDR2 from the germline V gene are SGHVS and FNYEAQ. The CDR3 extends over 14 amino acids. The CDR3 is CASSSTPARTEAFF. CDR3 coding DNA: TGTGCCAGCAGCTCTACCCCGGCCAGGACTGAAGCTTTCTTT.

The chain employs TRBV5-1 and TRBJ2-5; a possible D gene is TRBD2 (6 bases). This CDR3 has 14 amino acids. CDR1 and CDR2 (germline): SGHRS, YFSETQ. Trimming stripped 0 bases from V and 3 bases from J, with 9 bases between. The CDR3 coding sequence is TGCGCCAGCAGCTTGGTTGGAGGGAAAGAGACCCAGTACTTC. This sequence encodes CASSLVGGKETQYF.

The V gene is TRBV29-1, the J gene TRBJ1-1; no firm D call. This CDR3 is 11 amino acids long. V was shortened by 4 bases and J by 7 bases, with 10 bases between the two germline ends. CDR1 and CDR2 from the germline V gene are SQVTM and ANQGSEA. The DNA of the CDR3 is TGCAGCGTTGGTCTCGCGGGTGAAGCTTTCTTT. As protein: CSVGLAGEAFF.

This chain uses TRBV11-3 with TRBJ2-5; no clear D gene. From germline, CDR1 is SGHNT and CDR2 YENEEA. Trimming removed 0 bases at V and 7 bases at J, with 6 bases between. The CDR3 spans 12 residues. The CDR3 DNA reads TGTGCCAGCAGCTTAGATCAAATGACCCAGTACTTC. Its protein is CASSLDQMTQYF.

The chain employs TRBV27 and TRBJ2-3; D is unclear. The ends were cut back, 11 bases at V and 9 bases at J, with 15 bases in the middle. Germline V gene lookup returns CDR1 MNHEY and CDR2 SMNVEV (reference sequence). This CDR3 has 11 residues. CDR3 DNA sequence: TGTGCCCGTATGATATCCCGAACGCAGTATTTT. Translating it yields CARMISRTQYF.

The chain is built from TRBV2 and TRBJ2-2, with TRBD2 matching 7 bases. Germline-derived CDR1 and CDR2 are SNHLY and FYNNEI. Losses at the gene ends were 4 bases for V and 2 bases for J; bases not matched to a gene: 10. The CDR3 sequence is 17 residues long. The CDR3 DNA is TGTGCCAGCAGTGTTTATTTAGCGGGTAGAAACACCGGGGAGCTGTTTTTT. It encodes CASSVYLAGRNTGELFF.

This clone appeared a single time. The gene calls are TRBV12-5 and TRBJ2-2; TRBD2 matches 9 bases. V dropped 0 bases and J dropped 6; count of bases not matched to a gene: 5. The CDR3 sequence is 16 residues long. The germline CDR1 and CDR2 sequences are LGHNT and FRNRAP. The CDR3 coding sequence is TGTGCTAGTGGTTTGGTAGTTAGCGGGGGTGCCGGGGAGCTGTTTTTT. Translating it yields CASGLVVSGGAGELFF.

A single count supports this clone. V usage is TRBV6-5 and J usage is TRBJ1-2, with D maybe TRBD1 (5 bases). CDR1 MNHEY and CDR2 SVGAGI come from the germline V gene. Between the trimmed V and J ends, which lost 0 bases and 5 bases, there was a span of 16 bases. The length of the CDR3 is 16 residues. Written as DNA, the CDR3 is TGTGCCAGCAGTTACTCGAGCCTGGGGCAGATATATGGCTACACCTTC. Residues: CASSYSSLGQIYGYTF.

The rearrangement uses TRBV14 and TRBJ2-3; D tentatively reads TRBD1 or TRBD2 (6 bases each). CDR1 SGHDN and CDR2 FVKESK come from the germline V gene. This CDR3 comprises 16 residues. V was clipped by 4 bases and J by 2 bases, with 16 bases between them. The CDR3 bases are TGTGCCAGCAGCCCGACAGGACTACCTGCCACAGATACGCAGTATTTT. This sequence encodes CASSPTGLPATDTQYF.

The rearrangement joins TRBV15 to TRBJ1-2, with D hard to call. The CDR3 runs to 15 residues. From germline, CDR1 is LNHNV and CDR2 YYDKDF (reference sequence). V was shortened by 1 base and J by 5 bases, with 14 bases between the two germline ends. CDR3 amino acids: CATSRVTDFGYGYTF. In nucleotides, the CDR3 is TGTGCCACCAGCAGAGTTACTGACTTTGGATATGGCTACACCTTC. The full variable domain, rest sourced from reference TRBV15 and TRBJ1-2, is DAMVIQNPRYQVTQFGKPVTLSCSQTLNHNVMYWYQQKSSQAPKLLFHYYDKDFNNEADTPDNFQSRRPNTSFCFLDIRSPGLGDTAMYLCATSRVTDFGYGYTFGSGTRLTVV.

The rearrangement joins TRBV11-3 to TRBJ2-7; D unclear. The germline V and J ends were trimmed by 5 bases and 1 base, with 15 bases remaining between them. This CDR3 contains 15 residues. Germline V lookup: CDR1 SGHNT, CDR2 YENEEA. The CDR3 bases are TGTGCCAGCAGCCCCCCTGTGGTCGGATCCTACGAGCAGTACTTC. Protein sequence: CASSPPVVGSYEQYF.

This chain connects TRBV9 to TRBJ1-1; a weak D match, TRBD1 (6 bases). Looked up from germline, CDR1 is SGDLS and CDR2 is YYNGEE. V lost 8 bases to trimming and J lost 0 bases, with 11 bases between them. The CDR3 consists of 13 residues. The CDR3 here is CASTGLVNTEAFF. Written as DNA, the CDR3 is TGTGCCAGTACAGGGTTAGTGAACACTGAAGCTTTCTTT.

The chain links TRBV19 to TRBJ1-1; a weak D match, TRBD1 (5 bases). This CDR3 contains 13 residues. Trimming took 8 bases from V and 2 from J, leaving 12 bases between them. CDR1 LNHDA and CDR2 SQIVND come from the germline V gene (reference sequence). The CDR3 nucleotides are TGTGCCAGTGTCTCCAGGGTAAACACTGAAGCTTTCTTT. Translation gives CASVSRVNTEAFF.

V usage is TRBV6-5 and J usage is TRBJ1-2; 9 bases map to TRBD1. The CDR3 sequence is 14 residues long. The trim removed 6 bases at V and 1 base at J, leaving 3 bases unmatched. The germline V gene has CDR1 MNHEY and CDR2 SVGAGI. CDR3 bases: TGTGCCAGCAGGGGGACAGGGATTAACTATGGCTACACCTTC. Translation: CASRGTGINYGYTF.

This sequence joins TRBV15 and TRBJ2-2; D is possibly TRBD2 (5 bases). CDR3 length equals 12 residues. The V gene lost 8 bases and the J gene lost 7 bases, with 11 bases spanning the gap. Germline V gene lookup returns CDR1 LNHNV and CDR2 YYDKDF (reference sequence). CDR3 DNA sequence: TGTGCCACCCGAGCGGACGTCGGGGAGCTGTTTTTT. This gives the protein CATRADVGELFF.

The chain has TRBV5-8 and TRBJ1-5; weak D call: TRBD1 (5 bases). The CDR3 covers 13 residues. V lost 2 bases, J lost 6 bases, and 9 bases lay in between. Germline V lookup: CDR1 SGHTS, CDR2 YDEGEE. CDR3 region: CASSLRQGQPQHF. The CDR3 region has the DNA TGTGCCAGCAGCTTAAGGCAGGGTCAGCCCCAGCATTTT. Complete variable domain (other parts from reference TRBV5-8 and TRBJ1-5): EAGVTQSPTHLIKTRGQQATLRCSPISGHTSVYWYQQALGLGLQFLLWYDEGEERNRGNFPPRFSGRQFPNYSSELNVNALELEDSALYLCASSLRQGQPQHFGDGTRLSIL.

The chain combines TRBV7-9 with TRBJ1-4; the D gene is possibly TRBD1 (6 bases). This CDR3 is 16 amino acids long. Germline loops: CDR1 SEHNR, CDR2 FQNEAQ (reference sequence). Trimming took off 0 bases at V and 8 bases at J, with 16 bases between the two ends. This CDR3 reads CASSLALGGTGEKLFF. The DNA of the CDR3 is TGTGCCAGCAGCTTAGCGCTGGGGGGCACGGGAGAAAAACTGTTTTTT.

The V and J genes are TRBV18 and TRBJ1-5, with D perhaps TRBD1 (5 bases). Germline lookup yields CDR1 KGHSH and CDR2 LQKENI. Trimming shortened V by 4 bases and J by 3 bases, and 7 bases separated the two germline ends. The CDR3 length is 13 residues. CDR3 nucleotides: TGTGCCAGCTCACAGGGGATCAATCAGCCCCAGCATTTT. Residues: CASSQGINQPQHF.

This clone was found once. The chain joins TRBV19 to TRBJ2-2; D is perhaps TRBD1 or TRBD2 (6 bases each). This CDR3 is built from 16 residues. V was pared by 3 bases and J by 6 bases, with 17 bases between. CDR1 is LNHDA, CDR2 SQIVND, per germline (reference sequence). The CDR3 bases are TGTGCCAGTAGTATGGTGGGGGGCACTTTTCCCGGGGAGCTGTTTTTT. Translating gives CASSMVGGTFPGELFF.